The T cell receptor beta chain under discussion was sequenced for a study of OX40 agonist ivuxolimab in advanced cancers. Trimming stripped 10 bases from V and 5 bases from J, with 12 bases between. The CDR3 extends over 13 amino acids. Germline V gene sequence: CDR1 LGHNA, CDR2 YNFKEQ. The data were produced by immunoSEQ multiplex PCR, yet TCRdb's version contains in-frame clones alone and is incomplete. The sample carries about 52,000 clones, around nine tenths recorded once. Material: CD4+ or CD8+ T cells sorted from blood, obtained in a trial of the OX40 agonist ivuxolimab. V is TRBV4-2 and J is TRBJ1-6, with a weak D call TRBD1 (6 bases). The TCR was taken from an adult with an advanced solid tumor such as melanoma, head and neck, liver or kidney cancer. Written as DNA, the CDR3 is TGTGCCACCCAGGGGTACGATAATTCACCCCTCCACTTT. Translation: CATQGYDNSPLHF.